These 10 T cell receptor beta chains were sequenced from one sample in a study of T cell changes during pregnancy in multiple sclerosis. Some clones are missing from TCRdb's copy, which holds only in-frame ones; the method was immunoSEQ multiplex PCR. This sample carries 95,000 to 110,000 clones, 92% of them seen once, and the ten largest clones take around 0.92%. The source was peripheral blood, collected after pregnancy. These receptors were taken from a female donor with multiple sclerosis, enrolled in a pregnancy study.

The CDR3 loop is CASSLRRGTEAFF. Written as DNA, the CDR3 is TGTGCCAGCAGCTTGAGACGGGGCACTGAAGCTTTCTTT. The chain couples TRBV7-3 to TRBJ1-1; no reliable D call. This CDR3 contains 13 residues. V lost 3 bases and J lost 4, with 9 bases in between. Germline CDR1 and CDR2: SGHTA and FQGTGA.

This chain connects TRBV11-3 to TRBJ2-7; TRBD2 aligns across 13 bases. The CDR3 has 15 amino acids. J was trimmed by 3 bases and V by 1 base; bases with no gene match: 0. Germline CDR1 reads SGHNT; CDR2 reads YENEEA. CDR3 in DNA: TGTGCCAGCAGCTTAGGACTAGCGGGAGGCTACGAGCAGTACTTC. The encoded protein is CASSLGLAGGYEQYF.

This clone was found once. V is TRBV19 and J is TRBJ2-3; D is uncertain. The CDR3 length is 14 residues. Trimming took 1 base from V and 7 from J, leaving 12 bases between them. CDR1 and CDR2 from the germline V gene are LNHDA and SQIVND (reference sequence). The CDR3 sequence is CASSIVHLPHTQYF. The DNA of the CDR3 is TGTGCCAGTAGTATAGTTCACTTGCCTCATACGCAGTATTTT.

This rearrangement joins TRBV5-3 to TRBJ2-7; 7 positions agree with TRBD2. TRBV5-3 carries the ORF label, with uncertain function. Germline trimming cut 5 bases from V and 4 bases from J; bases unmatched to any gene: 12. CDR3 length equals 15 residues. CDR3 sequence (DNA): TGTGCCAGAAGGATTTGGCAGCGGGACGGTTACGAGCAGTACTTC. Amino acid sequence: CARRIWQRDGYEQYF.

The CDR3 bases are TGTGCCAGCAGCTTAGAAGGGAGGGGGGCCTACAATGAGCAGTTCTTC. It is translated as CASSLEGRGAYNEQFF. The chain employs TRBV7-2 and TRBJ2-1, with a tentative D call TRBD2 (7 bases). The CDR3 is 16 residues long. V lost 1 base to trimming and J lost 2 bases, with 12 bases between them. Looked up from germline, CDR1 is SGHTA and CDR2 is FQGNSA.

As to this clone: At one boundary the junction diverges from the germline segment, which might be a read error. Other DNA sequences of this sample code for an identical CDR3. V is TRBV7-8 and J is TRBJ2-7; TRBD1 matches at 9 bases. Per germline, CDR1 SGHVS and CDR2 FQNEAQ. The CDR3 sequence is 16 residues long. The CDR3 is CASSLANVGQGHEQYF. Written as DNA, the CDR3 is TGTGCTAGCAGCTTAGCGAATGTGGGACAGGGCCACGAGCAGTACTTC.

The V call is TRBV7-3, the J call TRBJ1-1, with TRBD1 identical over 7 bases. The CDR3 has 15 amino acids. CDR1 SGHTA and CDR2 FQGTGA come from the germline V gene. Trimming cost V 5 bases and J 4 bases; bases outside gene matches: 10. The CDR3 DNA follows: TGTGCCAGCAGCCGACAGGGAGGAACGGGCACTGAAGCTTTCTTT. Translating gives CASSRQGGTGTEAFF.

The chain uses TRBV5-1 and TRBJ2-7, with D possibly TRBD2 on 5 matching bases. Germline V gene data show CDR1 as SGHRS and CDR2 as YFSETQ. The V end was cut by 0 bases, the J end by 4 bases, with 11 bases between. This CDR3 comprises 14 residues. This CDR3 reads CASSLGSGGYEQYF. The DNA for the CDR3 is TGCGCCAGCAGCTTGGGCAGCGGCGGGTACGAGCAGTACTTC.

As DNA, the CDR3 is TGTGCCAGCAGCCAACGGGACAGGGCTCTTTACGAGCAGTACTTC. This encodes CASSQRDRALYEQYF. The genes are TRBV7-9 and TRBJ2-7; TRBD1 aligns across 9 bases. The V and J ends lost 5 bases and 4 bases, in that order; junction bases with no gene match: 9. The CDR3 consists of 15 residues. The germline V gene encodes CDR1 SEHNR and CDR2 FQNEAQ (reference sequence).

The CDR3 DNA reads as TGTGCCAGCAGCCGCGTAGGAGGGAGCACCGGGGAGCTGTTTTTT. It encodes CASSRVGGSTGELFF. The chain recombines TRBV11-2 with TRBJ2-2, with D maybe TRBD2 (6 bases). The V end was cut by 5 bases, the J end by 4 bases, with 14 bases between. Germline V lookup: CDR1 SGHAT, CDR2 FQNNGV. The CDR3 runs to 15 residues.